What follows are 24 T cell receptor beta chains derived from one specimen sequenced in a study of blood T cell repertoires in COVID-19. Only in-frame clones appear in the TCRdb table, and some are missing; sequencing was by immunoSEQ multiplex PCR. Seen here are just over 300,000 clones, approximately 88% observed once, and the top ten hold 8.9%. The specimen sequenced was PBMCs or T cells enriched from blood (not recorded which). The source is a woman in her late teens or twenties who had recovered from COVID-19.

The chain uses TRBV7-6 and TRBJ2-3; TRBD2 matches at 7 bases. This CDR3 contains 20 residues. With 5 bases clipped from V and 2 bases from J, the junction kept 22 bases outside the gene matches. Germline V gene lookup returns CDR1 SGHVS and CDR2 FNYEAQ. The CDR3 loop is CASSLRLAARAPLYTDTQYF. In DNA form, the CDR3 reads TGTGCCAGCAGCCTGAGACTAGCAGCACGGGCCCCTCTCTACACAGATACGCAGTATTTT. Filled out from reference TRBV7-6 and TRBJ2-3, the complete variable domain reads GAGVSQSPRYKVTKRGQDVALRCDPISGHVSLYWYRQALGQGPEFLTYFNYEAQQDKSGLPNDRFSAERPEGSISTLTIQRTEQRDSAMYRCASSLRLAARAPLYTDTQYFGPGTRLTVL.

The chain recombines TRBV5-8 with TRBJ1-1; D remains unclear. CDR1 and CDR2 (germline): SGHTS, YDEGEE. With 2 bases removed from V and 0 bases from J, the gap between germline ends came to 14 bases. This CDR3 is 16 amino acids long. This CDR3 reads CASSFGSIPMNTEAFF. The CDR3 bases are TGTGCCAGCAGCTTTGGGAGCATACCTATGAACACTGAAGCTTTCTTT.

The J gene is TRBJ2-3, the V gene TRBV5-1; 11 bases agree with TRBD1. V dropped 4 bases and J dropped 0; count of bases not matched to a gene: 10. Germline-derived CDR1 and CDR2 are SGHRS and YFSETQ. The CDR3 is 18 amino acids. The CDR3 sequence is CASSPDRGRFVSTDTQYF. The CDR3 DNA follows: TGCGCCAGCAGCCCGGACAGGGGGCGCTTCGTAAGCACAGATACGCAGTATTTT.

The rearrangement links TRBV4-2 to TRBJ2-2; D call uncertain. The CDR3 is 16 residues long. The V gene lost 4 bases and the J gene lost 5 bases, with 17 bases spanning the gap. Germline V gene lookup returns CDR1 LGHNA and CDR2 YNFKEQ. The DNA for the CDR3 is TGTGCCAGCAGCCCTTACCAATTAACAGAAACCGGGGAGCTGTTTTTT. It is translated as CASSPYQLTETGELFF.

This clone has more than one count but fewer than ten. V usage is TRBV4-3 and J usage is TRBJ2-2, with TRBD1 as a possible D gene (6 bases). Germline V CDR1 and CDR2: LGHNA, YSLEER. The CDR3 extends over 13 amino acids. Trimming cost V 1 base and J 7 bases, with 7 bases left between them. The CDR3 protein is CASSQGGRGELFF. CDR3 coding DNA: TGCGCCAGCAGCCAAGGGGGGCGCGGGGAGCTGTTTTTT.

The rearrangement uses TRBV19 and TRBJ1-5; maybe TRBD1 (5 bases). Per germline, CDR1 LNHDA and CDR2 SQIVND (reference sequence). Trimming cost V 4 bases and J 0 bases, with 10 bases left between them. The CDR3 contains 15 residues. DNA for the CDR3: TGTGCCAGTAGTACTACAGGAGATAGCAATCAGCCCCAGCATTTT. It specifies CASSTTGDSNQPQHF.

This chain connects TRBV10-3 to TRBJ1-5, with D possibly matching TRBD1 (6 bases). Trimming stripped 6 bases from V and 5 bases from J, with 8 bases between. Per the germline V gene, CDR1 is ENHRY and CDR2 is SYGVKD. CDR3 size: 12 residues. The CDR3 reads CAISPGDQPQHF. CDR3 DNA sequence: TGTGCCATCAGCCCAGGGGATCAGCCCCAGCATTTT.

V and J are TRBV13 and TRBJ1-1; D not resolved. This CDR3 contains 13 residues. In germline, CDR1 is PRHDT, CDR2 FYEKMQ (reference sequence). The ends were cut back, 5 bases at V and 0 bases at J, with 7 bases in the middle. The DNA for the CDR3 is TGTGCCAGCAGCGAGAACCTGAACACTGAAGCTTTCTTT. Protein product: CASSENLNTEAFF.

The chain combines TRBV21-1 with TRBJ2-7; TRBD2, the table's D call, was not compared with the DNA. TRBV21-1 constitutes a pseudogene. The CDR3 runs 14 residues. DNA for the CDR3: TGTGCCAGCAGCACCACGGGACTTTCCTACGAGCAGTACTTC. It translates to CASSTTGLSYEQYF.

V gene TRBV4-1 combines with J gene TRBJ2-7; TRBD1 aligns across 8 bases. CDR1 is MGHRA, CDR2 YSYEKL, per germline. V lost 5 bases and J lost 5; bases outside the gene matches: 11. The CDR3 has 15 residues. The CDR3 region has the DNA TGCGCCAGCAGCTTCCGGACAGGGAGTAACAACGAGCAGTACTTC. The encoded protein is CASSFRTGSNNEQYF.

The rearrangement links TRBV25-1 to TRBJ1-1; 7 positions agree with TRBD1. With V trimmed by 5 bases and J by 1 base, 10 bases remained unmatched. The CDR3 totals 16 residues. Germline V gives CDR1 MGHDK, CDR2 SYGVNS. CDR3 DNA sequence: TGTGCCAGCAGTCCCCCACAGGGGCGAGGGAACACTGAAGCTTTCTTT. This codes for CASSPPQGRGNTEAFF.

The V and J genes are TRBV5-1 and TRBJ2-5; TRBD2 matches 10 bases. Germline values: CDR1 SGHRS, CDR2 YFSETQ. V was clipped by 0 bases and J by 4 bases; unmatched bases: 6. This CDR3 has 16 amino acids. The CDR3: CASSLELAGPSETQYF. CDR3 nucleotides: TGCGCCAGCAGCTTGGAACTAGCGGGGCCCTCAGAGACCCAGTACTTC.

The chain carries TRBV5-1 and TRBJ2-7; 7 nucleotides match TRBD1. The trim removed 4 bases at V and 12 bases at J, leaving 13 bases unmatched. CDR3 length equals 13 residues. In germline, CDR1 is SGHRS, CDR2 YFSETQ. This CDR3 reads CASSPLGQPLGYF. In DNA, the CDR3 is TGCGCCAGCAGCCCACTGGGACAGCCCCTCGGGTACTTC.

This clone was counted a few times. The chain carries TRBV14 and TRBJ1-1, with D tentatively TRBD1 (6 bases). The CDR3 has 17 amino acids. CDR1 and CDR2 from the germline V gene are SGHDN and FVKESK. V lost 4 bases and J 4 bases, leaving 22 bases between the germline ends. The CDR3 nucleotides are TGTGCCAGCAGCCCAAAGACAGGCCCCTTGTTGGGCACTGAAGCTTTCTTT. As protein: CASSPKTGPLLGTEAFF.

The CDR3 DNA reads TGTGCCAGCTCAACCGGGACAGGGGGACAAGAGACCCAGTACTTC. As protein: CASSTGTGGQETQYF. The chain recombines TRBV18 with TRBJ2-5; 11 positions agree with TRBD1. Germline V gives CDR1 KGHSH, CDR2 LQKENI. The CDR3 extends over 15 amino acids. Losses at the gene ends were 5 bases for V and 2 bases for J; bases not matched to a gene: 4.

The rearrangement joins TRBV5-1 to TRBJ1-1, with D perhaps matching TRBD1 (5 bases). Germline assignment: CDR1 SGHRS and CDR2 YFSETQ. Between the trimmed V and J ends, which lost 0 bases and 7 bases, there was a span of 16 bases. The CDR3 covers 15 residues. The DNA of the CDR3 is TGCGCCAGCAGCTTGGCCAGAGGTACAGGAAATGAAGCTTTCTTT. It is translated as CASSLARGTGNEAFF.

CDR3 residues: CATGGQGASDEQYF. DNA of the CDR3: TGCGCCACCGGGGGACAGGGGGCGTCGGACGAGCAGTACTTC. The gene calls are TRBV23-1 and TRBJ2-7, with 12 bases that match TRBD1. TRBV23-1 is sorted into the ORF group, with uncertain function. After removal of 10 bases from V and 5 bases from J, the junction contained 9 bases not matched to a gene. The CDR3 sequence is 14 residues long.

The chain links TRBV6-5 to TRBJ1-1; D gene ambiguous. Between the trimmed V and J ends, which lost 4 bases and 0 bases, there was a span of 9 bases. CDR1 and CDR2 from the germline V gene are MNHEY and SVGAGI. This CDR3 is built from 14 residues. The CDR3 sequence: CASSSSPVNTEAFF. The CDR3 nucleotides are TGTGCCAGCAGTTCCTCACCGGTGAACACTGAAGCTTTCTTT.

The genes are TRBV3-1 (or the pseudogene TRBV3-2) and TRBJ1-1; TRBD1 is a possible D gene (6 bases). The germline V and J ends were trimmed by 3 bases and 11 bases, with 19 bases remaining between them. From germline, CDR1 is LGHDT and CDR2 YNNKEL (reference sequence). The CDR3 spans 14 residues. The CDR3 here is CASSHREQGGWAFF. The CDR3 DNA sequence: TGTGCCAGCAGCCACAGGGAACAGGGCGGTTGGGCTTTCTTT.

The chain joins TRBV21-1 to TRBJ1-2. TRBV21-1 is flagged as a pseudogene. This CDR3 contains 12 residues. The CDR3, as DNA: TGTGCCAGCGGAGGAGGCAACTATGGCTACACCTTC. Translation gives CASGGGNYGYTF.

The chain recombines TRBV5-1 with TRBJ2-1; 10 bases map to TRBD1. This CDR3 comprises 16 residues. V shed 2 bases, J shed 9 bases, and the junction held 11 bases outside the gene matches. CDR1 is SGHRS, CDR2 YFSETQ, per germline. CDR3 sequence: CASSFGGRDRGVEQFF. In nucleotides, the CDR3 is TGCGCCAGCAGCTTTGGGGGCCGGGACAGGGGTGTTGAGCAGTTCTTC. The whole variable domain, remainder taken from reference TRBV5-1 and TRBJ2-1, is KAGVTQTPRYLIKTRGQQVTLSCSPISGHRSVSWYQQTPGQGLQFLFEYFSETQRNKGNFPGRFSGRQFSNSRSEMNVSTLELGDSALYLCASSFGGRDRGVEQFFGPGTRLTVL.

The CDR3 spells CASSSDSLQPQHF. The CDR3 DNA sequence: TGTGCCAGCAGTTCGGACAGCTTGCAGCCCCAGCATTTT. J is TRBJ1-5 and V is TRBV6-1; D is perhaps TRBD1 (6 bases). Germline V gene sequence: CDR1 MNHNS, CDR2 SASEGT. This CDR3 is built from 13 residues. V gave up 5 bases and J gave up 7 bases, with 12 bases separating them.

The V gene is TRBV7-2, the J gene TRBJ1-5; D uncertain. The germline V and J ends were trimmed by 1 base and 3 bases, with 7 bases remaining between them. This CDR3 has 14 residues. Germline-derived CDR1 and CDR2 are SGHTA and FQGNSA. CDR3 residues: CASSLGAVNQPQHF. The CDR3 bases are TGTGCCAGCAGCTTAGGGGCAGTCAATCAGCCCCAGCATTTT.

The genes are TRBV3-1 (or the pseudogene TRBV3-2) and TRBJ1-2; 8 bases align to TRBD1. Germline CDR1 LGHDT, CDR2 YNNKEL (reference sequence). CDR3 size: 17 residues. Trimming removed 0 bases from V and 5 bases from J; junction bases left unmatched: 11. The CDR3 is CASSQDETGVGGYGYTF. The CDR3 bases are TGTGCCAGCAGCCAAGACGAGACAGGGGTAGGAGGGTATGGCTACACCTTC.